The clone carrying this T cell receptor beta chain was seen a single time. Its antigen is unknown. No ophthalmopathy progression within 18 months constituted stable Graves' hyperthyroidism. PBMCs were derived from about 10 ml fresh peripheral blood. This specimen belongs to a study of T cells in Graves' hyperthyroidism and ophthalmopathy. Study details: Staff took peripheral blood when the initial diagnosis was made, before any treatment began.

The CDR3 length is 15 residues. Trimming took 2 bases from V and 0 from J, leaving 11 bases between them. Looked up from germline, CDR1 is DFQATT and CDR2 is SNEGSKA (reference sequence). General observations from the study: Ophthalmopathy, which appeared later, was predicted by the model a median about 6 months before onset.

From RNA transcripts, TCR beta CDR3 regions were amplified. The HTBI set primed first-round TCR CDR3 RT-PCR. TCRdb called the multiplex PCR reads again in MiXCR, with one record for every CDR3 protein. Of about 400,000 distinct CDR3 sequences listed, just under 15% are singletons. The specimen was blood. The origin of this receptor is a woman aged 25 to 39 with Graves' hyperthyroidism. V usage is TRBV20-1 and J usage is TRBJ1-3; the D is unclear. The CDR3 region is CSARIGTSSGNTIYF. Here the CDR3 DNA reads TGCAGTGCTAGAATCGGAACGAGCTCTGGAAACACCATATATTTT.